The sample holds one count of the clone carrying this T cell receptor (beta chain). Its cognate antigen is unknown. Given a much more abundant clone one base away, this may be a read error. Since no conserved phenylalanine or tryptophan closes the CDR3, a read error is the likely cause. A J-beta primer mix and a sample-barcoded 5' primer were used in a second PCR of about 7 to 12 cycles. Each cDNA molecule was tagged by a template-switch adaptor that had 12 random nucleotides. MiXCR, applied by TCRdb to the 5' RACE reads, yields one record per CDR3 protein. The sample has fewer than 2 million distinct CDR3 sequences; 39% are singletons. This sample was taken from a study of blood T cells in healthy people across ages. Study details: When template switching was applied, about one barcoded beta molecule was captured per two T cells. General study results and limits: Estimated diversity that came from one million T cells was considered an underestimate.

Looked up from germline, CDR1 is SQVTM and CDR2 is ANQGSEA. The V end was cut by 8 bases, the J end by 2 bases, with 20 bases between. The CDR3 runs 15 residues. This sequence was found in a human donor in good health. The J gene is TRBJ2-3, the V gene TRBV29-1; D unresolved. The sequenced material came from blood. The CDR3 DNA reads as TGCAGCTCCGAAGGTTTTTGGCCAAACACAGATACGCAGTATTTG. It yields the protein CSSEGFWPNTDTQYL.